This entry describes one T cell receptor (beta chain). There is no known antigen for this receptor. Per-base quality was not reported, and no clone a single base away is much larger than it. This sample is drawn from a study of identical twins (dated by TCRdb to 2016 to 2018). In the study overall: The study deep-sequenced TCR alpha and beta repertoires from monozygotic twins, unrelated adults of various ages and cord blood to test whether fetal clonotypes persist. Replicate twin experiments were performed at different times using different library preparation protocols to rule out contamination. On the study overall, not on this receptor specifically: In beta out-of-frame sequences, excess twin sharing was weaker, because having fewer shared sequences lowered the signal-to-noise ratio. Invariant T cells such as MAIT and iNKT could partly confound zero-insertion analyses, though diverse VJ usage argued against this for most clonotypes. Fewer insertions were carried by abundant cord blood beta clonotypes, a similar but weaker trend appeared in young adult naive repertoires, and no such trend appeared in memory repertoires. In monozygotic twins, recombination models systematically underestimated out-of-frame TCR alpha sharing, but the models matched the sharing seen between unrelated individuals. Because the same donors could not be followed over many years, the conclusions depended on cross-sectional statistical analysis. Out-of-frame TCR alpha sequences shared between twins showed an excess of low generation-probability sequences compared with coincidental sharing between unrelated individuals.

V trim: 1 base; J trim: 6 bases; unmatched bases: 14. The germline V gene provides CDR1 LGHNA and CDR2 YNFKEQ. The CDR3 contains 18 residues, cysteine and phenylalanine counted. Only the CDR3 DNA is retained, 54 bases long and in frame from the first base. Library construction relied on 5' RACE. The run used an Illumina HiSeq 2000. A universal primer binding site was added through template switching, and the final cDNA carried a unique molecular identifier so that TCR cDNA molecules could be counted accurately. Specific primers in the conserved constant-segment region were used to synthesize first-strand cDNA for TCR alpha and beta chains. Each cDNA library was double barcoded, with a SMART-Mk sample barcode plus Illumina barcodes, to control for contamination. TruSeq adapter sequences and Illumina sample barcodes were added in two successive PCR steps. Sequencing of the TCR alpha and beta cDNA libraries was done on the Illumina HiSeq platform using custom primers. As for the authors' bioinformatics: MiGEC was used to process raw reads and extract unique molecular identifiers, and MiXCR was used to find CDR3 positions. Recombination models were inferred per individual with the repgenHMM and IGoR tools using an EM algorithm. The analysis of shared clonotypes was done with the tcR package in R, with sharing normalized by the product of cloneset sizes. To study raw recombination free of thymic and clonal selection effects, out-of-frame nonproductive sequences were analyzed. TCRdb trimmed the raw reads at Q25, called clones with MiXCR and kept productive beta chains. Entries that share a CDR3 protein sequence are merged under the most common genes and DNA. These V and J calls derive from TCRdb rather than the authors' analysis. The table for this sample lists roughly 720,000 distinct CDR3 sequences; about 20% of them were counted only once. Together, the top ten hold over 10% of the sample.

Every donor was a healthy Caucasian. The twin cohort comprised three pairs of female monozygotic twins, all aged about 18 to 30 years. Peripheral blood mononuclear cells were the source from which RNA for the TCR libraries was isolated. The sample was also linked to a second study, of T cells expressing NK-cell markers. As the second paper documents: In sorted CD3+CD56+NKG2C+, CD3+CD56+NKG2C- and CD3+CD56-NKG2C+ T-cell subsets from 8 or 9 donors, TCR beta-chain repertoires were profiled. Of the eight sequenced donors, seven were found to be HCMV-seropositive and one was found to be HCMV-seronegative. In several experiments an anti-gammadeltaTCR antibody was added to restrict sorting to alphabetaTCR-expressing T cells. In six donors, the dominant CD3+CD56+NKG2C+ clonotypes ranked among the top 10 CD8+ clonotypes, making up 1.0-7.0% of CD8+ T cells. Those dominant clonotypes were again the most abundant among CD3+CD56-NKG2C+ cells in several donors, at roughly 25-60.1%. Whether the expanded NKG2C-expressing T cell clones were specific for HCMV antigens remained unclear. The eight sequenced donors were randomly selected healthy volunteers, three men and five women. HCMV-specific IgG was detected in serum with a commercial ELISA kit to determine HCMV serostatus. Bulk peripheral blood T-cell repertoires were additionally sequenced from unsorted PBMC for over 5 donors. MIGEC handled demultiplexing of the reads and grouping by UMI, while MiTCR was used to assemble and quantify clonotypes. To exclude erroneous sequences, only TCR cDNA sequences supported by at least two reads were retained. The tcR package was used for downstream repertoire analysis, with clonotypes matched between fractions based on CDR3 nucleotide sequence plus V segment. VDJmatch was used to annotate antigen specificity against VDJdb, with one amino acid substitution in CDR3 permitted.

The specimen sequenced was PBMCs. The V gene is TRBV4-2 and the J gene is TRBJ2-3; 9 central nucleotides agree with TRBD2. The sequence was obtained from a woman aged 18-29 years in good health. The bases are TGTGCCAGCAGCCAAGGGCCCCTCGGCGGGGGGGCTGCCGATACGCAGTATTTT. The encoded protein is CASSQGPLGGGAADTQYF.